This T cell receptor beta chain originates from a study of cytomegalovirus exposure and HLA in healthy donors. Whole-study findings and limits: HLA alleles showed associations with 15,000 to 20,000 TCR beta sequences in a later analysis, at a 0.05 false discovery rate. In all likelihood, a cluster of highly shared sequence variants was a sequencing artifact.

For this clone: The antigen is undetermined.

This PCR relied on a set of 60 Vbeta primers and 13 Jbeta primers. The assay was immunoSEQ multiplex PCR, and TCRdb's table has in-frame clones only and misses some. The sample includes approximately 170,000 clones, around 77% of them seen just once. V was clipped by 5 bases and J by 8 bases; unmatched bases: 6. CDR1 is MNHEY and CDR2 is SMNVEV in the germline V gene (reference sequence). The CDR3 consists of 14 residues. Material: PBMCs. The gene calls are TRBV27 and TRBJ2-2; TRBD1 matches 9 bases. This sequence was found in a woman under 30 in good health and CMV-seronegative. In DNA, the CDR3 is TGTGCCAGCAGTATGGGACAGGGTGTAGGGGAGCTGTTTTTT. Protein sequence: CASSMGQGVGELFF.